A single sample gave rise to the 6 T cell receptor beta chains below, sequenced in a study of blood T cell repertoires in COVID-19. Repertoires were generated with immunoSEQ multiplex PCR, while TCRdb's copy carries only in-frame clones and drops some. The sample has approximately 98,000 clones; 60% to 85% are singletons. The source material was peripheral blood. Every receptor here comes from a woman aged 40 to 50 with acute or convalescent COVID-19.

This clone has more than one count but fewer than ten. This chain uses TRBV7-2 with TRBJ1-4, with 7 positions matching TRBD1. After removal of 2 bases from V and 8 bases from J, the junction contained 5 bases not matched to a gene. CDR3 size: 14 residues. Germline lookup yields CDR1 SGHTA and CDR2 FQGNSA. The CDR3 spells CASSLRQGGEKLFF. The CDR3 DNA follows: TGTGCCAGCAGCTTAAGACAGGGCGGGGAAAAACTGTTTTTT.

This clone was recorded only once. The chain joins TRBV18 to TRBJ2-3; D might be TRBD2 (6 bases). CDR1 KGHSH and CDR2 LQKENI come from the germline V gene. Trimming left V 0 bases short and J 2 bases short, with 12 bases between. CDR3 size: 16 residues. The CDR3 spells CASSPPIGEDTDTQYF. DNA for the CDR3: TGTGCCAGCTCACCACCGATCGGGGAGGACACAGATACGCAGTATTTT. Full variable domain (remainder filled in from reference TRBV18 and TRBJ2-3): NAGVMQNPRHLVRRRGQEARLRCSPMKGHSHVYWYRQLPEEGLKFMVYLQKENIIDESGMPKERFSAEFPKEGPSILRIQQVVRGDSAAYFCASSPPIGEDTDTQYFGPGTRLTVL.

V usage is TRBV5-4 and J usage is TRBJ2-1, with 14 bases that match TRBD2. The germline CDR1 and CDR2 sequences are SGHNT and YYREEE (reference sequence). The length of the CDR3 is 17 residues. V lost 2 bases, J lost 8 bases, and 9 bases stayed unmatched. The CDR3 sequence is CASSFPGTSGGLDEQFF. The CDR3 DNA reads as TGTGCCAGCAGCTTCCCAGGGACTAGCGGGGGTTTGGATGAGCAGTTCTTC.

The V gene is TRBV30, the J gene TRBJ2-5; no clear D gene. V was clipped by 2 bases and J by 2 bases, with 9 bases between them. Germline V CDR1 and CDR2: GTSNPN, SVGIG (reference sequence). The CDR3 loop spans 13 amino acids. CDR3 sequence: CAWSTDVQETQYF. CDR3 DNA sequence: TGTGCCTGGAGTACAGACGTACAAGAGACCCAGTACTTC.

This chain uses TRBV11-2 with TRBJ2-5; weak D call: TRBD2 (7 bases). CDR3 length: 15 amino acids. Looked up from germline, CDR1 is SGHAT and CDR2 is FQNNGV. Trimming pared 5 bases from V and 2 bases from J, leaving 15 bases between. This CDR3 reads CASSIGGGLQETQYF. The CDR3 region has the DNA TGTGCCAGCAGCATAGGGGGGGGTCTACAAGAGACCCAGTACTTC.

This chain connects TRBV7-2 to TRBJ1-2; 10 bases agree with TRBD1. CDR3 size: 15 residues. Unmatched junction bases numbered 12, after V lost 7 bases and J lost 7 bases. Germline CDR1 reads SGHTA; CDR2 reads FQGNSA. The CDR3 DNA is TGTGCCAGCAAAGCAAGTTCCGGGACAGGGGTTGGCTACACCTTC. This translates into CASKASSGTGVGYTF.